This TCR beta chain is from a study of blood T cell repertoires in COVID-19. Study information: The study drew acute and convalescent COVID-19 samples from the United States, Italy and Spain. In each case, the material was cDNA or gDNA derived from T cells, B-cell-depleted T cells, or PBMCs.

Germline CDR1 and CDR2: MNHEY and SMNVEV (reference sequence). CDR3 length: 16 amino acids. Trimming stripped 0 bases from V and 5 bases from J, with 11 bases between. Original data processing: Amplified reference gene primers provided the basis for estimating nucleated cell counts. Produced via immunoSEQ multiplex PCR; TCRdb's table is partial and in-frame only. The V and J calls and clone size are taken from that table; D and trimming were inferred from the DNA. The sample consists of around 180,000 clones, over 75% of them appearing once. The sample consisted of peripheral blood. The chain is built from TRBV27 and TRBJ1-6; D call uncertain. The TCR was taken from an elderly woman with acute or convalescent COVID-19. CDR3 protein: CASSLSGRRDNSPLHF. The CDR3 region has the DNA TGTGCCAGCAGTTTATCAGGGCGGAGGGATAATTCACCCCTCCACTTT.